This T cell receptor beta chain was identified in a study of control samples from healthy donors and cancer patients. Generated by immunoSEQ multiplex PCR, the TCRdb table keeps only in-frame clones and is missing some. The table has 100,000 to 120,000 clones, 88% seen once; the top ten hold roughly 4%. The CDR3 spans 15 residues. The ends were cut back, 0 bases at V and 4 bases at J, with 13 bases in the middle. Germline assignment: CDR1 SGHRS and CDR2 YFSETQ. The chain carries TRBV5-1 and TRBJ1-2; unclear D gene. The sample consisted of PBMCs. This clonotype originated in an older woman with lung cancer. CDR3 nucleotide sequence: TGCGCCAGCAGCTTGGGGGAAGACCTCAGCTATGGCTACACCTTC. It translates to CASSLGEDLSYGYTF.